The clone carrying this T cell receptor beta chain was counted between two and nine times. Its antigen is unidentified. This sample was taken from a study of T cell repertoires in cytomegalovirus infection. Study-wide results and caveats: CMV carriers with the relevant HLA were identified by cumulative public TCR beta family frequency. In two of eight donors, the top clonotype was HLA-C-restricted CMV-specific.

TCRdb re-analysed the reads in MiXCR, keeping a single row per CDR3 protein. The repertoire holds some 180,000 distinct CDR3 sequences, with roughly 15% as singletons. Sequenced: CD8+ T cells from PBMCs. The source of this sequence is a human donor in good health (CMV status not recorded). Some clones in this sample may be carry-over from other donors' samples.

The CDR3 nucleotides are TGTGCCAGCAGGTACCTGACGGGTAGGAACACTGAAGCTTTCTTT. Encoded protein: CASRYLTGRNTEAFF. The chain has TRBV2 and TRBJ1-1; D not resolved. The V and J ends lost 6 bases and 1 base respectively, with 15 bases between them. This CDR3 comprises 15 residues. Germline assignment: CDR1 SNHLY and CDR2 FYNNEI. Together with reference TRBV2 and TRBJ1-1, the CDR3 gives the full variable domain: EPEVTQTPSHQVTQMGQEVILRCVPISNHLYFYWYRQILGQKVEFLVSFYNNEISEKSEIFDDQFSVERPDGSNFTLKIRSTKLEDSAMYFCASRYLTGRNTEAFFGQGTRLTVV.